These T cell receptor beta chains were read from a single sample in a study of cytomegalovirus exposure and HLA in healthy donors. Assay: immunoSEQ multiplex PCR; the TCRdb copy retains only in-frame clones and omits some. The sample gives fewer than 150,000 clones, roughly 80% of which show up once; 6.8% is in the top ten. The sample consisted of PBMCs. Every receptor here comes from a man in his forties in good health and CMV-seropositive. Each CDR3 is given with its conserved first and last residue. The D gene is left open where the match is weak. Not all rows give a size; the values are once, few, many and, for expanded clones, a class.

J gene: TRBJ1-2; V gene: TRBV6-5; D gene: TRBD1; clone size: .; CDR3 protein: CASSSGGGYTF; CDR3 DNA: TGTGCCAGCAGTTCAGGGGGTGGCTACACCTTC
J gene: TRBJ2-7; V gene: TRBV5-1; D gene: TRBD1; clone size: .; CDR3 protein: CASSPGTVYEQYF; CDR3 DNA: TGCGCCAGCAGCCCCGGGACAGTATACGAGCAGTACTTC
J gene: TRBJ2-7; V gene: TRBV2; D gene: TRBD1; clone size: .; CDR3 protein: CASSEAGTGGEQYF; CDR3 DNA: TGTGCCAGCAGTGAAGCCGGGACAGGGGGCGAGCAGTACTTC
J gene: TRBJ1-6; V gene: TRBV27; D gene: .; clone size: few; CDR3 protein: CASTPSRENSPLHF; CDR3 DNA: TGTGCCAGCACGCCCAGTCGGGAGAATTCACCCCTCCACTTT
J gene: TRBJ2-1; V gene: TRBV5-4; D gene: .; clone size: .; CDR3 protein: CASSLRTVNEQFF; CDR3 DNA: TGTGCCAGCAGCTTGAGGACAGTCAATGAGCAGTTCTTC
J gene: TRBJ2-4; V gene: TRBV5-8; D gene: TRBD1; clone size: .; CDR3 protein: CASSLGQLAKNIQYF; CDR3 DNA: TGTGCCAGCAGCCTGGGACAGCTAGCCAAAAACATTCAGTACTTC
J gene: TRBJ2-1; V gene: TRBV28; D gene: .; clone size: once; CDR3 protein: CASSLVGQNEQFF; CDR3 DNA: TGTGCCAGCAGTTTGGTAGGACAGAATGAGCAGTTCTTC
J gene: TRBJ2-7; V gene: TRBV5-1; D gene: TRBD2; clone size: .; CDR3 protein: CASSWTSGAYEQYF; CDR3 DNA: TGCGCCAGCAGCTGGACTAGCGGAGCTTACGAGCAGTACTTC
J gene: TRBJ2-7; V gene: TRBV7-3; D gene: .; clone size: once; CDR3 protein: CASSAYLHEQYF; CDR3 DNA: TGTGCCAGCAGCGCCTACCTCCACGAGCAGTACTTC
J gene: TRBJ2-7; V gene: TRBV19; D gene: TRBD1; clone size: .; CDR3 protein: CASSPGQGISYEQYF; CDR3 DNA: TGTGCCAGTAGTCCTGGACAGGGGATTTCCTACGAGCAGTACTTC
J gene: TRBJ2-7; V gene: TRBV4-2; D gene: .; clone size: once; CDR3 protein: CASSQALFSYEQYF; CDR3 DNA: TGTGCCAGCAGCCAAGCTCTGTTCTCCTACGAGCAGTACTTC
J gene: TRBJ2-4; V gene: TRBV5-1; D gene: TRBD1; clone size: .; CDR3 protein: CASSFDRDIAKNIQYF; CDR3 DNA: TGCGCCAGCAGCTTTGACAGGGACATAGCCAAAAACATTCAGTACTTC
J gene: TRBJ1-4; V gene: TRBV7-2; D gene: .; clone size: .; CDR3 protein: CASSRDRGTNEKLFF; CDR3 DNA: TGTGCCAGCAGCCGAGACAGAGGAACTAATGAAAAACTGTTTTTT
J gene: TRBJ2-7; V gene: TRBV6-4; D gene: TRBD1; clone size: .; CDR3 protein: CASSNRDRESYEQYF; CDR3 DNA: TGTGCCAGCAGCAACAGGGACAGGGAGTCCTACGAGCAGTACTTC
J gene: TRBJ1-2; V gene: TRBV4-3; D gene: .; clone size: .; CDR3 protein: CASSQTQGYGYTF; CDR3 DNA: TGCGCCAGCAGCCAAACCCAGGGGTATGGCTACACCTTC
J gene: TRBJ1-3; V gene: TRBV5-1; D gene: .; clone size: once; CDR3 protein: CASSLEARQTLSGNTIYF; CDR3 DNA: TGCGCCAGCAGCTTGGAGGCGCGACAGACTTTGTCTGGAAACACCATATATTTT
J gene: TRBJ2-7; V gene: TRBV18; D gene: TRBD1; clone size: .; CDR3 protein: CASSPPPGTGGAEQYF; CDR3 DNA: TGTGCCAGCTCACCACCGCCCGGGACAGGGGGCGCCGAGCAGTACTTC
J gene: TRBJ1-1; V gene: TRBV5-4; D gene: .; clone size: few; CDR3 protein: CASSLPRDTEAFF; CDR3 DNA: TGTGCCAGCAGCTTGCCCAGGGACACTGAAGCTTTCTTT
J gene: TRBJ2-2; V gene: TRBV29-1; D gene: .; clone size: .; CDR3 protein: CSAGGWTGELFF; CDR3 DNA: TGCAGCGCCGGAGGGTGGACCGGGGAGCTGTTTTTT
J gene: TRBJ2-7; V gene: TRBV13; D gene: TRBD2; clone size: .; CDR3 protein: CASSLGTSGYYEQYF; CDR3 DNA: TGTGCCAGCAGCTTAGGGACTAGCGGGTACTACGAGCAGTACTTC
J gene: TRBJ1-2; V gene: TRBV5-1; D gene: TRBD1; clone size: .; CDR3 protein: CASSVRQGSIYGYTF; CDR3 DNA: TGCGCCAGCAGCGTGCGACAGGGGTCGATCTATGGCTACACCTTC
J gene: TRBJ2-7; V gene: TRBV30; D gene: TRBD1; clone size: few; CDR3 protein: CAWTPTGTYEQYF; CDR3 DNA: TGTGCCTGGACCCCGACAGGGACCTACGAGCAGTACTTC